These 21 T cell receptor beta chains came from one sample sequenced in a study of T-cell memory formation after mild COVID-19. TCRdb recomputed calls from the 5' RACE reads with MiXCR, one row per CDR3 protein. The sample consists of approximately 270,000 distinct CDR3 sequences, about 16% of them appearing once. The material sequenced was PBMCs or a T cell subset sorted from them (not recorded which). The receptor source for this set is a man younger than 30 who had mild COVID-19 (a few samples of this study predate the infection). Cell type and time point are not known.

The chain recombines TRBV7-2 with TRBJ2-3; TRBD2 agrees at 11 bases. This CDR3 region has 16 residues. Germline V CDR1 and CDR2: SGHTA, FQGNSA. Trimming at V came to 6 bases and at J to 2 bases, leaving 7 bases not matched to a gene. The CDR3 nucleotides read TGTGCCAGCAGTCCAATAGCGGGGGGGATCACAGATACGCAGTATTTT. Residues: CASSPIAGGITDTQYF.

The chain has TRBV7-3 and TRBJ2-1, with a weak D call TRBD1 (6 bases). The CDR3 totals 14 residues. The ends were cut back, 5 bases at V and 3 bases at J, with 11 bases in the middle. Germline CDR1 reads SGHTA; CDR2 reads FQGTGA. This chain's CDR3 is CASSPGADYNEQFF. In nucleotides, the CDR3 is TGTGCCAGCAGCCCAGGGGCAGACTACAATGAGCAGTTCTTC. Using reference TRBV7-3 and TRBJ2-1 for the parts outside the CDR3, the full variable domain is GAGVSQTPSNKVTEKGKYVELRCDPISGHTALYWYRQSLGQGPEFLIYFQGTGAADDSGLPNDRFFAVRPEGSVSTLKIQRTERGDSAVYLCASSPGADYNEQFFGPGTRLTVL.

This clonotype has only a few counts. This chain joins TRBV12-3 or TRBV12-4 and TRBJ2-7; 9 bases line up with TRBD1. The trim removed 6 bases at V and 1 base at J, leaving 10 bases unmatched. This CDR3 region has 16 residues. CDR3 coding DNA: TGTGCCAGCAGCCCTGGGGTGGGACAGGGATCCTACGAGCAGTACTTC. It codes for CASSPGVGQGSYEQYF.

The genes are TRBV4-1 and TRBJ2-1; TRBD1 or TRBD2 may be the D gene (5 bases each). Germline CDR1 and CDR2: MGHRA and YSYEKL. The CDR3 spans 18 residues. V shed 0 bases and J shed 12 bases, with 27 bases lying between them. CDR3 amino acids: CASSQDEGIMTGSKGQFF. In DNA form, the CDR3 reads TGCGCCAGCAGCCAAGACGAGGGGATTATGACGGGCTCCAAGGGGCAGTTCTTC.

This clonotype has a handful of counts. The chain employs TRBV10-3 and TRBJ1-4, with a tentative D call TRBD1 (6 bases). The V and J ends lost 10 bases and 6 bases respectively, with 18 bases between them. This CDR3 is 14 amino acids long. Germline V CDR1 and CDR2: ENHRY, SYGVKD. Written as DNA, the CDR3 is TGTGCCACCAGCCCACGGGGGGCTGATGAAAAACTGTTTTTT. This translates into CATSPRGADEKLFF.

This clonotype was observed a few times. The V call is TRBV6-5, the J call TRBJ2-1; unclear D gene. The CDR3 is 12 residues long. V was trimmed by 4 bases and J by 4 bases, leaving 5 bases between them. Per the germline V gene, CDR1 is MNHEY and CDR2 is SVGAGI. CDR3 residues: CASSSTYNEQFF. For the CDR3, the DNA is TGTGCCAGCAGTTCCACGTACAATGAGCAGTTCTTC.

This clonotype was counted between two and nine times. CDR3 bases: TGTGCCAGCAGTCTCGCAGCCCCAACCGGGGGCACAGATACGCAGTATTTT. It translates to CASSLAAPTGGTDTQYF. This chain connects TRBV6-6 to TRBJ2-3, with D possibly TRBD2 on 5 matching bases. Deletions cut 5 bases from V and 1 base from J, with 19 bases between. The CDR3 spans 17 residues. The V gene's germline CDR1 is MNHNY and CDR2 SVGAGI (reference sequence).

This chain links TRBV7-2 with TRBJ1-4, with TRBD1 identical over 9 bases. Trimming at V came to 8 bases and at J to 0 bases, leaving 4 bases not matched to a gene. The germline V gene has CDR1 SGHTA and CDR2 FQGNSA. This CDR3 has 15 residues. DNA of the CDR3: TGTGCCAGCGGGACAGGGCCTGCAACTAATGAAAAACTGTTTTTT. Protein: CASGTGPATNEKLFF.

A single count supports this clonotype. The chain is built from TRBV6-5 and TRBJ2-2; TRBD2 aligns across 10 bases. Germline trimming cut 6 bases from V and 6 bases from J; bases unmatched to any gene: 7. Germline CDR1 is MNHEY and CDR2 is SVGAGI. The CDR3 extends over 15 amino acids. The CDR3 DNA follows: TGTGCCAGCAGCGAAGCGGGGGGGCTCGCCGGGGAGCTGTTTTTT. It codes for CASSEAGGLAGELFF.

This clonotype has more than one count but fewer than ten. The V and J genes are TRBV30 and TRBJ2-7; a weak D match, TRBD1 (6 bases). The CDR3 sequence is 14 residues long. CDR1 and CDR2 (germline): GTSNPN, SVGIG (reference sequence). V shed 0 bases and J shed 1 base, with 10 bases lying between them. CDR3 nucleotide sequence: TGTGCCTGGAGTGTATGGGACAATTCCTACGAGCAGTACTTC. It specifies CAWSVWDNSYEQYF.

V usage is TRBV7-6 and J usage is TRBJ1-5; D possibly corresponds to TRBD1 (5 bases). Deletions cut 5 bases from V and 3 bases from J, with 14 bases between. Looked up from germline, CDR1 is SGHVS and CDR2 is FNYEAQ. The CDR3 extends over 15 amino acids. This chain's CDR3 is CASSPRDGPNQPQHF. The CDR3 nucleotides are TGTGCCAGCAGCCCCAGGGACGGACCCAATCAGCCCCAGCATTTT.

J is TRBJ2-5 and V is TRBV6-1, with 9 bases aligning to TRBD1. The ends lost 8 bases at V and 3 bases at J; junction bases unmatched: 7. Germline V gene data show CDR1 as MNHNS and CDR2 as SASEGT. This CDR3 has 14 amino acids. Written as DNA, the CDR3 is TGTGCCAGCCAATCGACAGGGGGGGAAGAGACCCAGTACTTC. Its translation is CASQSTGGEETQYF.

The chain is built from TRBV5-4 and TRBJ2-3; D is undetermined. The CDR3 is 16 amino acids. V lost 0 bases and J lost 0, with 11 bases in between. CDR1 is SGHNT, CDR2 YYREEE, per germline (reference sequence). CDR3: CASSLDGLSSTDTQYF. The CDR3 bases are TGTGCCAGCAGCTTGGATGGTTTATCTAGCACAGATACGCAGTATTTT.

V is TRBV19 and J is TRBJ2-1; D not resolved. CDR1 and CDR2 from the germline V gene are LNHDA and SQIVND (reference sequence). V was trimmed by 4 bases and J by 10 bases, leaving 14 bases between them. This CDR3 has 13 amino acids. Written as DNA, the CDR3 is TGTGCCAGTAGTACCCGATCGGCGTACGAGCAGTTCTTC. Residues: CASSTRSAYEQFF.

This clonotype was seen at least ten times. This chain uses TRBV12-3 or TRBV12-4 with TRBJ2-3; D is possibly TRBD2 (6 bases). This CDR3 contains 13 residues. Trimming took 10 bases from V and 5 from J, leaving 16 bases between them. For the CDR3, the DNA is TGTGCCATCTCGTCGGGGGACCAAGATACGCAGTATTTT. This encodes CAISSGDQDTQYF.

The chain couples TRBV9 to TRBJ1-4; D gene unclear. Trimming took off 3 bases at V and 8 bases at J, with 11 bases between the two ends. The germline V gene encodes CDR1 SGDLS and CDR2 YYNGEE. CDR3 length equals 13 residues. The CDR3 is CASSATAGEKLFF. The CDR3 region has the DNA TGTGCCAGCAGCGCGACCGCGGGGGAAAAACTGTTTTTT.

CDR3 amino acids: CASIRQGSNQPQHF. The CDR3 DNA reads TGTGCCAGCATCCGACAGGGAAGCAATCAGCCCCAGCATTTT. J is TRBJ1-5 and V is TRBV6-1; 7 bases agree with TRBD1. The CDR3 sequence is 14 residues long. Trimming cost V 7 bases and J 1 base; bases outside gene matches: 4. CDR1 is MNHNS and CDR2 is SASEGT in the germline V gene.

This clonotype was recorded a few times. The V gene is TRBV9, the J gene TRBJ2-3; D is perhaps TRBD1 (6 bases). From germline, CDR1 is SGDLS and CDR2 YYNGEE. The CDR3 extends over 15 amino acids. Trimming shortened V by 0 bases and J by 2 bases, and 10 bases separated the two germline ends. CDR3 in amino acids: CASSVDRGFTDTQYF. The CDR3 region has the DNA TGTGCCAGCAGCGTAGATAGGGGGTTCACAGATACGCAGTATTTT.

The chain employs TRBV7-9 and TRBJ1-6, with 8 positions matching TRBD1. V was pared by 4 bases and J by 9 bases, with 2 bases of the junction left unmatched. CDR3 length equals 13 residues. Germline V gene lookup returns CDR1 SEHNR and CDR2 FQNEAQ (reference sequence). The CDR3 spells CASSSGGASPLHF. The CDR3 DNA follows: TGTGCCAGCAGCTCAGGGGGCGCTTCACCCCTCCACTTT.

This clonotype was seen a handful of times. CDR3 nucleotide sequence: TGTGCCAGCAGTCCGGAGAGGACAGGGGGTATACGGGCTGGGGCCAACGTCCTGACTTTC. Protein product: CASSPERTGGIRAGANVLTF. The chain links TRBV27 to TRBJ2-6; 10 nucleotides agree with TRBD1. The J segment lost 2 bases and the V segment lost 5 bases, leaving 15 bases of the junction unmatched. This CDR3 is built from 20 residues. CDR1 MNHEY and CDR2 SMNVEV come from the germline V gene (reference sequence). Variable domain in full (rest from reference TRBV27 and TRBJ2-6): EAQVTQNPRYLITVTGKKLTVTCSQNMNHEYMSWYRQDPGLGLRQIYYSMNVEVTDKGDVPEGYKVSRKEKRNFPLILESPSPNQTSLYFCASSPERTGGIRAGANVLTFGAGSRLTVL.

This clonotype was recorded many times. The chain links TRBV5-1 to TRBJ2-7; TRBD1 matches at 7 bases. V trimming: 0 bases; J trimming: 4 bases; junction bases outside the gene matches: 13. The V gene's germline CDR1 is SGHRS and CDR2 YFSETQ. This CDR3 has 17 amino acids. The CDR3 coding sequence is TGCGCCAGCAGCTTGGAGGGACAGAGGAATAATTGGTACGAGCAGTACTTC. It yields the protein CASSLEGQRNNWYEQYF. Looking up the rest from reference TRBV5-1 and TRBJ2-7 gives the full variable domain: KAGVTQTPRYLIKTRGQQVTLSCSPISGHRSVSWYQQTPGQGLQFLFEYFSETQRNKGNFPGRFSGRQFSNSRSEMNVSTLELGDSALYLCASSLEGQRNNWYEQYFGPGTRLTVT.